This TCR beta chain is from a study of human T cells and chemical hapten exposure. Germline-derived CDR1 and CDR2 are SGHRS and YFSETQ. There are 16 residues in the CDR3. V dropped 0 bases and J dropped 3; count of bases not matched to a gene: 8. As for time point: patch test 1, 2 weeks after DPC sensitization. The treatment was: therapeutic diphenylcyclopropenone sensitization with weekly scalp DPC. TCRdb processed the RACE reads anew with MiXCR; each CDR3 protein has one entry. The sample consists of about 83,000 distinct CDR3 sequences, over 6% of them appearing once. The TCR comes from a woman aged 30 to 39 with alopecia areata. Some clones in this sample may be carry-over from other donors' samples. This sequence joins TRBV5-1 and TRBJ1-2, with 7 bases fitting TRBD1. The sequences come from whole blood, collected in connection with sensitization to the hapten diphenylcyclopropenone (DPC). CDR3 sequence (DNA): TGCGCCAGCAGCTTGGACAGGGGACCAGTAGACTATGGCTACACCTTC. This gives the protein CASSLDRGPVDYGYTF.